The present T cell receptor beta chain was sequenced within a study of regulatory T cells in long-lasting Graves disease. V lost 6 bases, J lost 1 base, and 13 bases lay in between. The CDR3 runs to 14 residues. Relying on iRepertoire HTBI primers and Arm-PCR of CDR3 regions, the team built TCR beta libraries. TCRdb re-called the multiplex PCR reads through MiXCR, storing one row per CDR3 protein. Here the sample spans just over 600,000 distinct CDR3 sequences, about 16% being singletons. Study findings and constraints: Persistent disease was characterized by preferential usage of TRBV28, TRBJ1-2 and TRBJ2-5.

This clonotype turned up a few times. No antigen is known for it. Time point indicated: newly diagnosed GD, antithyroid drugs for less than 3 months. PBMCs provided the RNA from which the TCR library was made. This same sample was also part of a study on T cells in Graves' hyperthyroidism and ophthalmopathy.

The chain carries TRBV12-3 or TRBV12-4 and TRBJ2-7; D is perhaps TRBD1 (6 bases). This clonotype originated in a woman under 40 with Graves disease. Sequences were derived from peripheral blood mononuclear cells (PBMCs), sampled at new diagnosis, from a patient treated with antithyroid drugs. In DNA form, the CDR3 reads TGTGCCAGCAGCCCGGAACAGGGATCCTACGAGCAGTACTTC. It codes for CASSPEQGSYEQYF.